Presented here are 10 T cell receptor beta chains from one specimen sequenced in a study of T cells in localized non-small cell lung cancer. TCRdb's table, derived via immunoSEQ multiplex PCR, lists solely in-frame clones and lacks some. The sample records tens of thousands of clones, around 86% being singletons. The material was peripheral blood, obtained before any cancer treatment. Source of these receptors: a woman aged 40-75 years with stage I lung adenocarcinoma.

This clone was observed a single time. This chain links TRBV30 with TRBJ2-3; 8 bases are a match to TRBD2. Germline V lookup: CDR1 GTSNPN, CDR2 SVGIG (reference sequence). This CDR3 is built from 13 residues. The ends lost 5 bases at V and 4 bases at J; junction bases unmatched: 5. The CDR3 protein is CAWSGGPPDTQYF. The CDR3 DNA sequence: TGTGCCTGGTCGGGGGGGCCCCCAGATACGCAGTATTTT.

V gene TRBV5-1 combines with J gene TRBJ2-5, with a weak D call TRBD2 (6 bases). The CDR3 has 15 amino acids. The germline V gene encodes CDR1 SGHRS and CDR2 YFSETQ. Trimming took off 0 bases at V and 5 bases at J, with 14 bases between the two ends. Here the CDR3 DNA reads TGCGCCAGCAGCTTGGGTCCGGGGGTAGGGGAGACCCAGTACTTC. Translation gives CASSLGPGVGETQYF. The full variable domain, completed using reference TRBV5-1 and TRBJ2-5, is KAGVTQTPRYLIKTRGQQVTLSCSPISGHRSVSWYQQTPGQGLQFLFEYFSETQRNKGNFPGRFSGRQFSNSRSEMNVSTLELGDSALYLCASSLGPGVGETQYFGPGTRLLVL.

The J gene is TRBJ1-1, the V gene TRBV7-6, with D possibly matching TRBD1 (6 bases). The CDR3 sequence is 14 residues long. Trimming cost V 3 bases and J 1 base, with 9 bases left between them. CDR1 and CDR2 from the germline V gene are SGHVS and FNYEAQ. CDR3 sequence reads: CASSLGRGNTEAFF. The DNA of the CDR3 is TGTGCCAGCAGCTTGGGCAGGGGGAACACTGAAGCTTTCTTT.

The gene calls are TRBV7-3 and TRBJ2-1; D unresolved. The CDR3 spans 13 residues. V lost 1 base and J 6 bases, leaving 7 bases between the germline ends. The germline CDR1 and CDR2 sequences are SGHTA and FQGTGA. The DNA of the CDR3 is TGTGCCAGCAGCTTAAACTACCCCAATGAGCAGTTCTTC. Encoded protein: CASSLNYPNEQFF.

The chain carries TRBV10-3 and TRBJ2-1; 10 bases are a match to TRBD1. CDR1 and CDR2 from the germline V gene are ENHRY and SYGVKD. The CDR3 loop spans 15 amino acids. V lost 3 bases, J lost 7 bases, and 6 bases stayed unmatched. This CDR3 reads CAISDGRTGGNEQFF. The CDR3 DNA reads TGTGCCATCAGTGATGGGAGGACAGGGGGAAATGAGCAGTTCTTC.

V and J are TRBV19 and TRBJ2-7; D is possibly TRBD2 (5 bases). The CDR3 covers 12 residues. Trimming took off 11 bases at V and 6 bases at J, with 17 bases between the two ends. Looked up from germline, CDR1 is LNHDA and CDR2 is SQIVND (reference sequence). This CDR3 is CASERVPGEQYF. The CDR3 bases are TGTGCCTCGGAGAGGGTACCGGGCGAGCAGTACTTC.

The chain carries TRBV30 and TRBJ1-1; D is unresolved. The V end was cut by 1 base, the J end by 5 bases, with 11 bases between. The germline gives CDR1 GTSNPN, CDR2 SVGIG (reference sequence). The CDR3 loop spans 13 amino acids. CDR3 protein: CAWSALPGTEAFF. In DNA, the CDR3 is TGTGCCTGGAGTGCACTCCCGGGAACTGAAGCTTTCTTT.

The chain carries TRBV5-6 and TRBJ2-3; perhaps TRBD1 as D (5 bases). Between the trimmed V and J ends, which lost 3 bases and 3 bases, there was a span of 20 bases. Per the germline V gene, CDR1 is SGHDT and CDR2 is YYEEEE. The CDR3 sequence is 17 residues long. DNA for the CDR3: TGTGCCAGCAGCTCCTACAGGCTTTTAGCAAAAACAGATACGCAGTATTTT. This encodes CASSSYRLLAKTDTQYF.

CDR3: CASSLDNTGSANQPQHF. The CDR3 coding sequence is TGTGCCAGCAGCTTGGACAATACAGGGTCGGCGAATCAGCCCCAGCATTTT. The chain links TRBV5-8 to TRBJ1-5; maybe TRBD1 (6 bases). V gave up 0 bases and J gave up 4 bases, with 17 bases separating them. Germline V gene sequence: CDR1 SGHTS, CDR2 YDEGEE. This CDR3 is 17 amino acids long. The entire variable domain, with the rest obtained from reference TRBV5-8 and TRBJ1-5, is as follows: EAGVTQSPTHLIKTRGQQATLRCSPISGHTSVYWYQQALGLGLQFLLWYDEGEERNRGNFPPRFSGRQFPNYSSELNVNALELEDSALYLCASSLDNTGSANQPQHFGDGTRLSIL.

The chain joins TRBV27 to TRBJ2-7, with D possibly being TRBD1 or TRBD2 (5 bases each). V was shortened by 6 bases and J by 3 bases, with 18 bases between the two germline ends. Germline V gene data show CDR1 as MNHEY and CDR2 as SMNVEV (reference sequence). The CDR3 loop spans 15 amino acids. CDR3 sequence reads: CASRALGRSVYEQYF. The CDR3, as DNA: TGTGCCAGCAGAGCCTTGGGACGGTCGGTCTACGAGCAGTACTTC.